This is a list of T cell receptor beta chains from one sample in a study of T-cell memory formation after mild COVID-19. A single record per CDR3 protein comes from TCRdb applying MiXCR to the 5' RACE reads. The table records around 250,000 distinct CDR3 sequences, over 8.5% of them present only once. The sample was PBMCs or a T cell subset sorted from them (not recorded which). These receptors were collected from a man younger than 30 who had mild COVID-19 (a few samples of this study predate the infection). Cell type and time point are not known. The CDR3 runs from the conserved cysteine through the conserved F or W. D genes are given only for firm matches. Clone size is given for some rows only: seen once, a few or many times, or a class if the clone is expanded.

cdr3_nt: TGCGCCAGCAGCGGGACTAGCGGGGGGGTCAATGAGCAGTTCTTC; cdr3_aa: CASSGTSGGVNEQFF; j_call: TRBJ2-1; d_call: TRBD2; clone_size: many; v_call: TRBV5-1
cdr3_nt: TGTGCCAGCAGTTACCGATCGGGGGACCAAGAGACCCAGTACTTC; cdr3_aa: CASSYRSGDQETQYF; j_call: TRBJ2-5; d_call: -; clone_size: few; v_call: TRBV6-6
cdr3_nt: TGCGCCAGCAGCTTGGTTATCACGGCAGACCCAAAGACTGAAGCTTTCTTT; cdr3_aa: CASSLVITADPKTEAFF; j_call: TRBJ1-1; d_call: -; clone_size: -; v_call: TRBV5-1
cdr3_nt: TGTGCCAGCAGTTTGAACCAAGCTTTCTTT; cdr3_aa: CASSLNQAFF; j_call: TRBJ1-1; d_call: -; clone_size: few; v_call: TRBV12-3/TRBV12-4
cdr3_nt: TGTGCCAGCCGACGTGGGAACACTGAAGCTTTCTTT; cdr3_aa: CASRRGNTEAFF; j_call: TRBJ1-1; d_call: -; clone_size: -; v_call: TRBV6-2/TRBV6-3
cdr3_nt: TGTGCCAGTAAGGCTAGCGGGGGGGCCTACGAGCAGTACTTC; cdr3_aa: CASKASGGAYEQYF; j_call: TRBJ2-7; d_call: TRBD2; clone_size: -; v_call: TRBV19
cdr3_nt: TGCGCCAGCAGCCAAGATACCGGGGCTGGTGGCTACACCTTC; cdr3_aa: CASSQDTGAGGYTF; j_call: TRBJ1-2; d_call: -; clone_size: many; v_call: TRBV4-3
cdr3_nt: TGCAGCGGCCGGGACTTCCAAGAGACCCAGTACTTC; cdr3_aa: CSGRDFQETQYF; j_call: TRBJ2-5; d_call: -; clone_size: -; v_call: TRBV29-1
cdr3_nt: TGTGCCAGCAGCTTAACTCCGGGACAGGGTTTGGTCGCAACTAATGAAAAACTGTTTTTT; cdr3_aa: CASSLTPGQGLVATNEKLFF; j_call: TRBJ1-4; d_call: TRBD1; clone_size: once; v_call: TRBV11-2
cdr3_nt: TGTGCCAGTAGTCTGAACAGGGTCCATACCGGGGAGCTGTTTTTT; cdr3_aa: CASSLNRVHTGELFF; j_call: TRBJ2-2; d_call: -; clone_size: -; v_call: TRBV19
cdr3_nt: TGTGCCAGCAGCCCCCAGGGTGGGGGCGAGGAAAAACTGTTTTTT; cdr3_aa: CASSPQGGGEEKLFF; j_call: TRBJ1-4; d_call: -; clone_size: -; v_call: TRBV7-2
cdr3_nt: TGTGCCAGCAGTGAAAGGCTAGCGGGGGGGAGAACCCAGTACTTC; cdr3_aa: CASSERLAGGRTQYF; j_call: TRBJ2-5; d_call: TRBD2; clone_size: many; v_call: TRBV2
cdr3_nt: TGTGCCAGTTCCCGTGGGACAGGGGGCTACGAGCAGTACTTC; cdr3_aa: CASSRGTGGYEQYF; j_call: TRBJ2-7; d_call: TRBD1; clone_size: -; v_call: TRBV6-2/TRBV6-3
cdr3_nt: TGTGCCAGCAGCGGGACAGTCTCCTACGAGCAGTACTTC; cdr3_aa: CASSGTVSYEQYF; j_call: TRBJ2-7; d_call: TRBD1; clone_size: -; v_call: TRBV7-9
cdr3_nt: TGCGCCAGCAGCCGCGATAGAACCATCACCGGGGAGCTGTTTTTT; cdr3_aa: CASSRDRTITGELFF; j_call: TRBJ2-2; d_call: -; clone_size: few; v_call: TRBV5-1
cdr3_nt: TGCGCCAGCAGCCTGACTCGACAGGGCCTCGGAGCTTTCTTT; cdr3_aa: CASSLTRQGLGAFF; j_call: TRBJ1-1; d_call: TRBD1; clone_size: many; v_call: TRBV5-1
cdr3_nt: TGTGCCAGCAGCAACCCCCCGGGACAGGGTTTTTCGGGGGCCAACGTCCTGACTTTC; cdr3_aa: CASSNPPGQGFSGANVLTF; j_call: TRBJ2-6; d_call: TRBD1; clone_size: few; v_call: TRBV6-2/TRBV6-3
cdr3_nt: TGTGCCAGTAGTTCCCGGCATGAGCAGTTCTTC; cdr3_aa: CASSSRHEQFF; j_call: TRBJ2-1; d_call: -; clone_size: -; v_call: TRBV19
cdr3_nt: TGTGCCAGCAGCCGAGACCAGGAATGGGAGCAGTTCTTC; cdr3_aa: CASSRDQEWEQFF; j_call: TRBJ2-1; d_call: -; clone_size: -; v_call: TRBV7-9
cdr3_nt: TGTGCCAGCAGAACCCAGGGGTACGGGGAGCTGTTTTTT; cdr3_aa: CASRTQGYGELFF; j_call: TRBJ2-2; d_call: -; clone_size: -; v_call: TRBV12-3/TRBV12-4
cdr3_nt: TGTGCCAGCACCAGACAGGGAGGCCCCTACAATGAGCAGTTCTTC; cdr3_aa: CASTRQGGPYNEQFF; j_call: TRBJ2-1; d_call: -; clone_size: few; v_call: TRBV6-5
cdr3_nt: TGCGCCAGCAGCCAAAGGGTTGAAGAGACCCAGTACTTC; cdr3_aa: CASSQRVEETQYF; j_call: TRBJ2-5; d_call: -; clone_size: -; v_call: TRBV4-1
cdr3_nt: TGTGCCAGTACCCCGCGGCAGGGGGGAAGCACAGATACGCAGTATTTT; cdr3_aa: CASTPRQGGSTDTQYF; j_call: TRBJ2-3; d_call: -; clone_size: -; v_call: TRBV19
cdr3_nt: TGTGCCAGCGGGGGTGCGGTGGCAGGGAGGGAGACCCAGTACTTC; cdr3_aa: CASGGAVAGRETQYF; j_call: TRBJ2-5; d_call: -; clone_size: -; v_call: TRBV2
cdr3_nt: TGCGCCAGCAGCATATCACCAGGGGATGGCTACACCTTC; cdr3_aa: CASSISPGDGYTF; j_call: TRBJ1-2; d_call: -; clone_size: few; v_call: TRBV5-1
cdr3_nt: TGCGCCAGCAGTACCGGGACAGCGGGCTACGAGCAGTACTTC; cdr3_aa: CASSTGTAGYEQYF; j_call: TRBJ2-7; d_call: -; clone_size: -; v_call: TRBV5-1
cdr3_nt: TGTGCCAGCAGCACGACCCAAGATTGGAACACTGAAGCTTTCTTT; cdr3_aa: CASSTTQDWNTEAFF; j_call: TRBJ1-1; d_call: -; clone_size: few; v_call: TRBV7-2
cdr3_nt: TGCGCCAGCAGGGACGCGGGACAGGCGGCTTCAGGGGACTATGGCTACACCTTC; cdr3_aa: CASRDAGQAASGDYGYTF; j_call: TRBJ1-2; d_call: TRBD1; clone_size: many; v_call: TRBV5-1
cdr3_nt: TGTGCCAGCAAAAACACAGGGGAGGGACCCCTCCACTTT; cdr3_aa: CASKNTGEGPLHF; j_call: TRBJ1-6; d_call: TRBD1; clone_size: -; v_call: TRBV12-3/TRBV12-4
cdr3_nt: TGCGCCAGCAGCCAGCGGACTAGCGGAGAGACCCAGTACTTC; cdr3_aa: CASSQRTSGETQYF; j_call: TRBJ2-5; d_call: TRBD2; clone_size: few; v_call: TRBV4-3
cdr3_nt: TGCGCCAGCAGCCAAGAACTACCATCGGGGACGGCGAACACTGAAGCTTTCTTT; cdr3_aa: CASSQELPSGTANTEAFF; j_call: TRBJ1-1; d_call: -; clone_size: few; v_call: TRBV4-3
cdr3_nt: TGCAGTGCTCCCGGACAGGGGGGAAACACCATATATTTT; cdr3_aa: CSAPGQGGNTIYF; j_call: TRBJ1-3; d_call: TRBD1; clone_size: few; v_call: TRBV20-1
cdr3_nt: TGCGCCAGCAGTGAGCGGGGCAGTGCCACTAGCACAGATACGCAGTATTTT; cdr3_aa: CASSERGSATSTDTQYF; j_call: TRBJ2-3; d_call: -; clone_size: few; v_call: TRBV10-1
cdr3_nt: TGTGCCAGCAGCTCCTGGACAGGGATAAATGAAAAACTGTTTTTT; cdr3_aa: CASSSWTGINEKLFF; j_call: TRBJ1-4; d_call: TRBD1; clone_size: many; v_call: TRBV6-6
cdr3_nt: TGCGCCAGCAGCCGGCCTATTGTGGCCGCAGCCAAAAACATTCAGTACTTC; cdr3_aa: CASSRPIVAAAKNIQYF; j_call: TRBJ2-4; d_call: -; clone_size: many; v_call: TRBV4-1
cdr3_nt: TGTGCCAGCAGTTACTCGACGACCGGCAATCAGCCCCAGCATTTT; cdr3_aa: CASSYSTTGNQPQHF; j_call: TRBJ1-5; d_call: -; clone_size: -; v_call: TRBV6-5
cdr3_nt: TGTGCCAGCTCATCCGACAGGGAGTATGACAAAAACATTCAGTACTTC; cdr3_aa: CASSSDREYDKNIQYF; j_call: TRBJ2-4; d_call: TRBD1; clone_size: -; v_call: TRBV18
cdr3_nt: TGTGCCAGCAGTTTATTTTTCGGGACAGGGAGTTCACCCCTCCACTTT; cdr3_aa: CASSLFFGTGSSPLHF; j_call: TRBJ1-6; d_call: TRBD1; clone_size: -; v_call: TRBV27
cdr3_nt: TGCGCCAGCAGCTCCCGCCCAGGGGTTCAAGAGACCCAGTACTTC; cdr3_aa: CASSSRPGVQETQYF; j_call: TRBJ2-5; d_call: -; clone_size: -; v_call: TRBV5-1
cdr3_nt: TGTGCCAGCAGCGTAGTACCGGGGACCTATGGCTACACCTTC; cdr3_aa: CASSVVPGTYGYTF; j_call: TRBJ1-2; d_call: -; clone_size: -; v_call: TRBV9
cdr3_nt: TGCAGTGCTAGAACACGGCGGGAGACCCAGTACTTC; cdr3_aa: CSARTRRETQYF; j_call: TRBJ2-5; d_call: -; clone_size: few; v_call: TRBV20-1
cdr3_nt: TGCGCCAGCAGCCCAAAGTCTCTAGCGGGGGGCCCCGATACGCAGTATTTT; cdr3_aa: CASSPKSLAGGPDTQYF; j_call: TRBJ2-3; d_call: TRBD2; clone_size: few; v_call: TRBV4-3
cdr3_nt: TGTGCCAGCACCCGACGGCCAGATACGCAGTATTTT; cdr3_aa: CASTRRPDTQYF; j_call: TRBJ2-3; d_call: -; clone_size: -; v_call: TRBV7-9
cdr3_nt: TGTGCCAGCAGCTTAGAAGCTTGGCGGGGGGGAGGCACAGATACGCAGTATTTT; cdr3_aa: CASSLEAWRGGGTDTQYF; j_call: TRBJ2-3; d_call: TRBD2; clone_size: -; v_call: TRBV11-2
cdr3_nt: TGTGCCAGCAGTCGAGGGACAGGGACCTATGGCTACACCTTC; cdr3_aa: CASSRGTGTYGYTF; j_call: TRBJ1-2; d_call: TRBD1; clone_size: -; v_call: TRBV6-2/TRBV6-3
cdr3_nt: TGTGCCACCAGTGAACGGGACAGGAACAATGAGCAGTTCTTC; cdr3_aa: CATSERDRNNEQFF; j_call: TRBJ2-1; d_call: TRBD1; clone_size: few; v_call: TRBV24-1
cdr3_nt: TGTGCCAGCAGTGCGGACAGGGAAAGCTCCTACGAGCAGTACTTC; cdr3_aa: CASSADRESSYEQYF; j_call: TRBJ2-7; d_call: TRBD1; clone_size: few; v_call: TRBV6-2/TRBV6-3
cdr3_nt: TGTGCCAGCAGCGCCGACCCCCTTAGCAACAATGAGCAGTTCTTC; cdr3_aa: CASSADPLSNNEQFF; j_call: TRBJ2-1; d_call: -; clone_size: few; v_call: TRBV9
cdr3_nt: TGCGCCAGCAGCCAAGGAGGAGCAGGGAAGACTGAAGCTTTCTTT; cdr3_aa: CASSQGGAGKTEAFF; j_call: TRBJ1-1; d_call: -; clone_size: few; v_call: TRBV4-3
cdr3_nt: TGTGCCAGCGCATACAGGGGGCTGAAAACTGAAGCTTTCTTT; cdr3_aa: CASAYRGLKTEAFF; j_call: TRBJ1-1; d_call: TRBD1; clone_size: -; v_call: TRBV6-5
cdr3_nt: TGTGCCAGCTATAACAGGGGGGATAGCGAGCAGTTCTTC; cdr3_aa: CASYNRGDSEQFF; j_call: TRBJ2-1; d_call: TRBD1; clone_size: -; v_call: TRBV7-8
cdr3_nt: TGTGCCAGCTCACACGGACGACCTGAAGCTTTCTTT; cdr3_aa: CASSHGRPEAFF; j_call: TRBJ1-1; d_call: -; clone_size: few; v_call: TRBV18